This T cell receptor beta chain derives from a study of blood T cell repertoires in COVID-19. Study as a whole: Both acute and convalescent COVID-19 samples were obtained from the United States, Italy and Spain. PBMCs, B-cell-depleted T cells, or T cells were the source of the cDNA or gDNA that made up the material.

V lost 5 bases and J 0 bases, leaving 13 bases between the germline ends. The germline V gene encodes CDR1 MNHNY and CDR2 SVGAGI (reference sequence). This CDR3 is 15 amino acids long. One Seattle source followed patients from active infection through their disease course. A single count supports this clone. Study processing details: Estimation of nucleated cell counts relied on the amplification of reference gene primers. The repertoire was sequenced with immunoSEQ multiplex PCR; TCRdb's copy has only in-frame clones and lacks some. V, J and clone size are taken as reported in that table, and D and trimming were inferred from the DNA itself. This table has some 190,000 clones, approximately 86% appearing once.

Sequencing was performed on peripheral blood. The sequence was collected from a man older than 75 with COVID-19, enrolled during active disease. The gene calls are TRBV6-6 and TRBJ1-2, with a tentative D call TRBD1 (6 bases). DNA for the CDR3: TGTGCCAGCAGTGACAGGACACCAGCTAACTATGGCTACACCTTC. Translated, it gives CASSDRTPANYGYTF.